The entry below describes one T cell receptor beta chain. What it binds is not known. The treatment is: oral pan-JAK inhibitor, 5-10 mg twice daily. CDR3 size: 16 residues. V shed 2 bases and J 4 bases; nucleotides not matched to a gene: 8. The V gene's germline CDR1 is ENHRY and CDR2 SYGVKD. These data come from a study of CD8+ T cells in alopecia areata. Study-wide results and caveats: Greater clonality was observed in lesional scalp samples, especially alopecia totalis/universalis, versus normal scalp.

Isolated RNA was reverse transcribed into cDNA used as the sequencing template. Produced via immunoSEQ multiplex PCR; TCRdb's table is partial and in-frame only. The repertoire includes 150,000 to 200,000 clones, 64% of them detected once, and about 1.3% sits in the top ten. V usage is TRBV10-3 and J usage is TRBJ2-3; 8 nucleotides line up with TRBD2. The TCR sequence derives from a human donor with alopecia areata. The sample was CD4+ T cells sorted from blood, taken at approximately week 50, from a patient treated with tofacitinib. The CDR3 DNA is TGTGCCATCAGTGAGCTCGGGGGGGCCTGGTCAGATACGCAGTATTTT. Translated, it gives CAISELGGAWSDTQYF.